This T cell receptor (beta chain) is drawn from a study of cytomegalovirus exposure and HLA in healthy donors. The PCR was carried out with 60 Vbeta primers and 13 Jbeta primers. Only in-frame clones appear in the TCRdb table, and some are missing; sequencing was by immunoSEQ multiplex PCR. The sample yields 81,000 or so clones, 62% seen once. The study's findings and limits: Cytomegalovirus association was assigned to around 150 TCR beta chains.

CDR3 length equals 13 residues. Per the germline V gene, CDR1 is SNHLY and CDR2 is FYNNEI. Deletions cut 8 bases from V and 5 bases from J, with 16 bases between. Regarding this clone: Its antigen remains unidentified.

This TCR was recovered from a woman in her twenties or thirties in good health and CMV-seropositive. Input material: PBMCs. This chain links TRBV2 with TRBJ2-7, with D perhaps TRBD2 (6 bases). The CDR3 is CASLLAVFDEQYF. CDR3 in DNA: TGTGCCAGCCTACTAGCAGTGTTCGACGAGCAGTACTTC.